The 25 T cell receptor beta chains listed next were all sequenced from one sample in a study of blood T cell repertoires in COVID-19. Libraries were prepared by immunoSEQ multiplex PCR; TCRdb keeps only in-frame clonotypes and omits some of them. The sample shows roughly 140,000 clones, roughly 81% of them seen only once. The source material was peripheral blood. These receptor sequences come from a woman aged 55-69 years with COVID-19, enrolled during active disease.

V is TRBV6-5 and J is TRBJ2-1; the match to TRBD2 covers 8 bases. V gave up 6 bases and J gave up 0 bases; unmatched junction bases: 4. CDR1 and CDR2 from the germline V gene are MNHEY and SVGAGI. The CDR3 runs to 15 residues. Here the CDR3 reads CASRIGGASYNEQFF. The CDR3 DNA is TGTGCCAGCAGAATCGGGGGGGCCTCCTACAATGAGCAGTTCTTC.

The V and J genes are TRBV10-3 and TRBJ1-2; 7 nucleotides align to TRBD1. The CDR3 runs to 14 residues. V dropped 6 bases and J dropped 4; count of bases not matched to a gene: 8. Germline CDR1 is ENHRY and CDR2 is SYGVKD. The CDR3 is CAIRTGTASYGYTF. The CDR3 bases are TGTGCCATCAGGACCGGGACAGCGTCCTATGGCTACACCTTC.

In the case of this clone: Germline is not matched at one junction end, which may reflect a read error. V gene TRBV11-2 combines with J gene TRBJ1-3, with D perhaps matching TRBD1 (5 bases). CDR1 is SGHAT, CDR2 FQNNGV, per germline. This CDR3 contains 12 residues. This chain's CDR3 is CASSFQGTTIYF. The CDR3 bases are TGTGCCAGCAGCTTCCAGGGAACCACCATATATTTT.

The J gene is TRBJ2-7, the V gene TRBV11-3; 10 bases map to TRBD2. The CDR3 is 17 residues long. CDR1 and CDR2 (germline): SGHNT, YENEEA. After removal of 2 bases from V and 7 bases from J, the junction contained 14 bases not matched to a gene. The CDR3 sequence: CASSLHRLAGEAGEQYF. CDR3 DNA: TGTGCCAGCAGCTTACACCGTCTAGCGGGAGAGGCGGGGGAGCAGTACTTC.

The chain joins TRBV27 to TRBJ2-3; 7 bases are a match to TRBD2. CDR1 MNHEY and CDR2 SMNVEV come from the germline V gene (reference sequence). The CDR3 totals 14 residues. V trimming: 6 bases; J trimming: 1 base; junction bases outside the gene matches: 4. CDR3 sequence (DNA): TGTGCCAGCAGAACGGGACTACGCACAGATACGCAGTATTTT. Translated, it gives CASRTGLRTDTQYF.

V and J are TRBV5-5 and TRBJ1-6; 8 bases map to TRBD1. The V gene's germline CDR1 is SGHKS and CDR2 YYEKEE (reference sequence). After removal of 5 bases from V and 10 bases from J, the junction contained 8 bases not matched to a gene. The CDR3 extends over 14 amino acids. The CDR3 is CASRVDRGRSPLHF. CDR3 DNA sequence: TGTGCCAGCAGGGTCGACAGGGGTAGATCACCCCTCCACTTT.

The gene calls are TRBV24-1 and TRBJ2-1; a weak D match, TRBD1 (6 bases). CDR1 is KGHDR, CDR2 SFDVKD, per germline. The V end was cut by 5 bases, the J end by 9 bases, with 13 bases between. This CDR3 is built from 13 residues. The CDR3 loop reads CATSVTGFSEQFF. The CDR3 nucleotides are TGTGCCACCAGTGTCACAGGGTTTAGTGAGCAGTTCTTC.

This chain uses TRBV7-9 with TRBJ2-2; 12 bases match TRBD2. Germline V lookup: CDR1 SEHNR, CDR2 FQNEAQ (reference sequence). CDR3 length equals 18 residues. V lost 5 bases to trimming and J lost 0 bases; unmatched junction nucleotides: 7. The CDR3 reads CASSPKSSGGANTGELFF. CDR3 DNA: TGTGCCAGCAGCCCTAAATCTAGCGGGGGGGCGAACACCGGGGAGCTGTTTTTT.

The V gene is TRBV6-5, the J gene TRBJ2-4; TRBD1 agrees at 7 bases. V lost 4 bases to trimming and J lost 4 bases; unmatched junction nucleotides: 4. The CDR3 sequence is 14 residues long. Germline loops: CDR1 MNHEY, CDR2 SVGAGI. CDR3 nucleotide sequence: TGTGCCAGCAGTTCGCCAGGGGGTAAAAACATTCAGTACTTC. Translation gives CASSSPGGKNIQYF.

The chain is built from TRBV6-4 and TRBJ2-3; D remains ambiguous. The CDR3 sequence is 15 residues long. The V and J ends lost 6 bases and 3 bases respectively, with 16 bases between them. Germline CDR1 is MRHNA and CDR2 is SNTAGT. The CDR3 protein is CASSSVADRTDTQYF. As DNA, the CDR3 is TGTGCCAGCAGCTCCGTGGCGGATCGGACAGATACGCAGTATTTT.

The chain employs TRBV15 and TRBJ1-5; D call uncertain. The germline gives CDR1 LNHNV, CDR2 YYDKDF (reference sequence). The CDR3 loop spans 15 amino acids. V dropped 6 bases and J dropped 6 bases, with 18 bases sitting between them. CDR3 nucleotide sequence: TGTGCCACCAGAGGAGAGATCCTCCCCGGTCAGCCCCAGCATTTT. As protein: CATRGEILPGQPQHF. Full variable domain (remainder filled in from reference TRBV15 and TRBJ1-5): DAMVIQNPRYQVTQFGKPVTLSCSQTLNHNVMYWYQQKSSQAPKLLFHYYDKDFNNEADTPDNFQSRRPNTSFCFLDIRSPGLGDTAMYLCATRGEILPGQPQHFGDGTRLSIL.

The rearrangement uses TRBV25-1 and TRBJ2-3, with TRBD1 identical over 8 bases. This CDR3 is 17 amino acids long. J was trimmed by 4 bases and V by 1 base; bases with no gene match: 10. Germline CDR1 reads MGHDK; CDR2 reads SYGVNS. CDR3 protein: CASSEFGQGAFSDTQYF. The CDR3 DNA reads as TGTGCCAGCAGTGAATTTGGGCAGGGGGCATTTTCAGATACGCAGTATTTT.

V gene TRBV5-1 combines with J gene TRBJ1-6; no definite D call. Trimming removed 0 bases at V and 3 bases at J, with 4 bases between. The germline V gene encodes CDR1 SGHRS and CDR2 YFSETQ. The CDR3 is made up of 14 amino acids. The CDR3 protein is CASSLGHYNSPLHF. The CDR3 bases are TGCGCCAGCAGCTTGGGACACTATAATTCACCCCTCCACTTT.

V usage is TRBV5-1 and J usage is TRBJ2-3, with 14 bases identical to TRBD2. Germline CDR1 and CDR2: SGHRS and YFSETQ. The CDR3 runs to 19 residues. The ends lost 7 bases at V and 0 bases at J; junction bases unmatched: 13. The CDR3 is CASRSGLAGGVSSTDTQYF. The CDR3, as DNA: TGCGCCAGCCGATCCGGACTAGCGGGGGGTGTTAGTAGCACAGATACGCAGTATTTT.

CDR3 loop: CASSIRGIYNEQFF. The CDR3 bases are TGTGCCAGTAGTATCAGGGGAATTTACAATGAGCAGTTCTTC. The chain joins TRBV19 to TRBJ2-1; D is possibly TRBD1 (6 bases). Deletions cut 3 bases from V and 4 bases from J, with 10 bases between. The V gene's germline CDR1 is LNHDA and CDR2 SQIVND (reference sequence). There are 14 residues in the CDR3.

The DNA of the CDR3 is TGTGCCAGCAGCACGGGAGTTATCGGGGAGCAGTTCTTC. This translates into CASSTGVIGEQFF. The chain carries TRBV7-6 and TRBJ2-1; a possible D gene is TRBD2 (6 bases). In germline, CDR1 is SGHVS, CDR2 FNYEAQ. The V and J ends lost 5 bases and 10 bases respectively, with 15 bases between them. The CDR3 runs 13 residues.

This clone appeared once. The CDR3 here is CASSQEGGPAEAFF. Written as DNA, the CDR3 is TGTGCCAGCAGCCAAGAAGGGGGACCCGCTGAAGCTTTCTTT. The chain couples TRBV4-2 to TRBJ1-1, with a possible D match to TRBD1 (6 bases). The CDR3 spans 14 residues. The germline V and J ends were trimmed by 0 bases and 6 bases, with 11 bases remaining between them. CDR1 is LGHNA, CDR2 YNFKEQ, per germline.

The chain is built from TRBV6-5 and TRBJ2-7; D might be TRBD1 (5 bases). The CDR3 contains 11 residues. Germline-derived CDR1 and CDR2 are MNHEY and SVGAGI. V shed 10 bases and J shed 6 bases, with 13 bases lying between them. CDR3 protein: CAIVDSPEQYF. The CDR3 nucleotides are TGTGCCATCGTAGACAGCCCCGAGCAGTACTTC.

CDR3 region: CASSQEVLPGELFF. For the CDR3, the DNA is TGCGCCAGCAGCCAAGAGGTACTTCCCGGGGAGCTGTTTTTT. The chain is built from TRBV4-1 and TRBJ2-2, with D uncertain. This CDR3 contains 14 residues. Germline lookup yields CDR1 MGHRA and CDR2 YSYEKL. V lost 0 bases, J lost 6 bases, and 8 bases lay in between.

This chain joins TRBV11-3 and TRBJ1-6; weak D call: TRBD1 (5 bases). V was cut by 1 base and J by 10 bases, with 11 bases left in between. CDR3 size: 14 residues. Germline lookup yields CDR1 SGHNT and CDR2 YENEEA. CDR3 sequence (DNA): TGTGCCAGCAGCTTAGGACAGCCCAAGTCACCCCTCCACTTT. This encodes CASSLGQPKSPLHF.

This clone was observed a handful of times. The chain uses TRBV7-9 and TRBJ1-3; possibly TRBD1 for D (5 bases). The length of the CDR3 is 15 residues. V was pared by 4 bases and J by 0 bases, with 10 bases between. Per germline, CDR1 SEHNR and CDR2 FQNEAQ (reference sequence). Here the CDR3 reads CASSSDRLSGNTIYF. DNA of the CDR3: TGTGCCAGCAGCTCTGACAGACTCTCTGGAAACACCATATATTTT.

The chain has TRBV27 and TRBJ1-1; D possibly corresponds to TRBD1 (5 bases). V shed 5 bases and J shed 1 base, with 14 bases lying between them. The germline V gene has CDR1 MNHEY and CDR2 SMNVEV (reference sequence). CDR3 length: 15 residues. The CDR3 sequence is CASSHNGAQNTEAFF. As DNA, the CDR3 is TGTGCCAGCAGTCATAATGGGGCCCAGAACACTGAAGCTTTCTTT.

This clone showed up just once. This chain connects TRBV20-1 to TRBJ2-7; 8 bases match TRBD2. J was trimmed by 2 bases and V by 3 bases; bases with no gene match: 6. CDR1 DFQATT and CDR2 SNEGSKA come from the germline V gene (reference sequence). The CDR3 has 14 amino acids. The CDR3 DNA follows: TGCAGTGCTAGTACCGGGACTAGTCCCTACGAGCAGTACTTC. This sequence encodes CSASTGTSPYEQYF.

This clone occurred a few times. J is TRBJ1-4 and V is TRBV27; possibly TRBD1 for D (5 bases). The length of the CDR3 is 16 residues. V was cut by 3 bases and J by 8 bases, with 19 bases left in between. CDR1 and CDR2 from the germline V gene are MNHEY and SMNVEV (reference sequence). This chain's CDR3 is CASSFDMGGVGEKLFF. DNA for the CDR3: TGTGCCAGCAGTTTCGATATGGGGGGAGTGGGAGAAAAACTGTTTTTT.

This clone came up many times. The rearrangement uses TRBV6-2 or TRBV6-3 and TRBJ1-2; weak D call: TRBD1 (6 bases). V was cut by 6 bases and J by 9 bases, with 17 bases left in between. In germline, CDR1 is MNHEY, CDR2 SVGEGT. The CDR3 spans 13 residues. CDR3 in amino acids: CASSQQGHGSYTF. The DNA for the CDR3 is TGTGCCAGCAGCCAACAGGGACATGGGAGCTACACCTTC.